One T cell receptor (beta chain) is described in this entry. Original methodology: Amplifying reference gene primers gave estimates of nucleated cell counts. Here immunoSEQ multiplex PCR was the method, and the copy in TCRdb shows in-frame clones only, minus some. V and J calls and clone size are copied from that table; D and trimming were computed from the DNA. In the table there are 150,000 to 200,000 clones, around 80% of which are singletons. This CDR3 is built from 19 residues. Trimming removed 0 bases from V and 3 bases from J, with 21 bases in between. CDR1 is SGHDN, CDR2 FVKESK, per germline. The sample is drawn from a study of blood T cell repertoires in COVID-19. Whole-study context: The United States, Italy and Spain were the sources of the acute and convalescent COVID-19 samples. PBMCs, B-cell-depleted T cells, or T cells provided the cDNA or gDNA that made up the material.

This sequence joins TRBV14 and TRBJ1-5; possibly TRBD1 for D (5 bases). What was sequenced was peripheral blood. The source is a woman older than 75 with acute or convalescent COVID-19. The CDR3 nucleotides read TGTGCCAGCAGCCAAGATAGACACCTTTTGTCAGGGAACAATCAGCCCCAGCATTTT. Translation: CASSQDRHLLSGNNQPQHF.